Presented here are 10 T cell receptor beta chains from one specimen sequenced in a study of CD8 T cells in ankylosing spondylitis. TCRdb redid the calling of the 5' RACE reads with MiXCR, one entry per CDR3 protein. The sample has 300,000 to 350,000 distinct CDR3 sequences, roughly 14% seen once; the top ten hold 1.1%. The sequenced material came from blood, either unsorted or a sorted T cell fraction (not recorded which). These receptors were taken from a male donor with ankylosing spondylitis or in good health (not recorded which).

The table lists this clonotype with a few counts. The chain uses TRBV6-2 or TRBV6-3 and TRBJ1-2, with a weak D call TRBD1 (6 bases). The CDR3 loop spans 16 amino acids. Trimming stripped 6 bases from V and 5 bases from J, with 22 bases between. Germline V CDR1 and CDR2: MNHEY, SVGEGT. The CDR3 DNA sequence: TGTGCCAGCAGCCCCTGGGCAGGGGCTCCCGGGTATGGCTACACCTTC. Protein sequence: CASSPWAGAPGYGYTF.

There are a few counts of this clonotype. The CDR3 is CSASPAGGGYNEQFF. The CDR3 DNA is TGCAGTGCTAGCCCCGCCGGCGGGGGCTACAATGAGCAGTTCTTC. The chain combines TRBV20-1 with TRBJ2-1; TRBD2 matches 7 bases. With V trimmed by 3 bases and J by 3 bases, 8 bases remained unmatched. Looked up from germline, CDR1 is DFQATT and CDR2 is SNEGSKA (reference sequence). The CDR3 totals 15 residues.

The rearrangement links TRBV6-5 to TRBJ1-1; D gene ambiguous. Germline V gene sequence: CDR1 MNHEY, CDR2 SVGAGI. The CDR3 is made up of 14 amino acids. Between the trimmed V and J ends, which lost 2 bases and 7 bases, there was a span of 14 bases. The CDR3 DNA sequence: TGTGCCAGCAGTTACACTAGACGGGCAGATGAAGCTTTCTTT. Amino acid sequence: CASSYTRRADEAFF.

This clonotype has only a few counts. The chain joins TRBV7-8 to TRBJ2-3; D is uncertain. The CDR3 runs to 15 residues. Between the trimmed V and J ends, which lost 4 bases and 1 base, there was a span of 12 bases. The V gene's germline CDR1 is SGHVS and CDR2 FQNEAQ. The CDR3 protein is CASSSLALRTDTQYF. CDR3 coding DNA: TGTGCCAGCAGCTCCTTGGCCCTCCGCACAGATACGCAGTATTTT.

This chain connects TRBV10-1 to TRBJ2-2; D is uncertain. The CDR3 covers 13 residues. CDR1 WNHNN and CDR2 SYGVQD come from the germline V gene (reference sequence). Trimming took 4 bases from V and 4 from J, leaving 7 bases between them. CDR3 region: CASSVQFTGELFF. Here the CDR3 DNA reads TGCGCCAGCAGTGTCCAGTTCACCGGGGAGCTGTTTTTT.

CDR3 in DNA: TGTGCCATCAGTGAGTTGAATAGTGAGCAGTTCTTC. Translation gives CAISELNSEQFF. The genes are TRBV10-3 and TRBJ2-1; D not resolved. Germline V gene lookup returns CDR1 ENHRY and CDR2 SYGVKD. The CDR3 loop spans 12 amino acids. Between the trimmed V and J ends, which lost 1 base and 9 bases, there was a span of 7 bases.

The chain combines TRBV6-2 or TRBV6-3 with TRBJ2-7, with D possibly being TRBD1 (6 bases). CDR1 and CDR2 from the germline V gene are MNHEY and SVGEGT. The V gene lost 0 bases and the J gene lost 4 bases, with 10 bases spanning the gap. This CDR3 contains 14 residues. The DNA of the CDR3 is TGTGCCAGCAGTTACTCGTGGACAGATTACGAGCAGTACTTC. Translation gives CASSYSWTDYEQYF.

The sample holds a few counts of this clonotype. The rearrangement joins TRBV5-1 to TRBJ2-3; TRBD2 is a possible D gene (5 bases). Germline CDR1 reads SGHRS; CDR2 reads YFSETQ. V gave up 6 bases and J gave up 6 bases, with 17 bases separating them. The CDR3 is made up of 14 amino acids. The CDR3 nucleotides are TGCGCCAGCACTCGAGAGGGCTGGGTGGATACGCAGTATTTT. Encoded protein: CASTREGWVDTQYF.

This clonotype has a handful of counts. The CDR3 DNA reads as TGTGCCAGCAGCTCCCGGGACAGGGGCAGTGGCTACACCTTC. Translating gives CASSSRDRGSGYTF. The chain has TRBV2 and TRBJ1-2, with TRBD1 matching 10 bases. The CDR3 is 14 amino acids. Germline V gives CDR1 SNHLY, CDR2 FYNNEI. Trimming removed 6 bases from V and 7 bases from J; junction bases left unmatched: 8.

This chain connects TRBV15 to TRBJ1-5; D is uncertain. The CDR3 length is 18 residues. Germline V CDR1 and CDR2: LNHNV, YYDKDF (reference sequence). Trimming took off 0 bases at V and 1 base at J, with 16 bases between the two ends. CDR3 sequence (DNA): TGTGCCACCAGCAGAGATATACCGGGATACGAGAGCAATCAGCCCCAGCATTTT. This gives the protein CATSRDIPGYESNQPQHF.